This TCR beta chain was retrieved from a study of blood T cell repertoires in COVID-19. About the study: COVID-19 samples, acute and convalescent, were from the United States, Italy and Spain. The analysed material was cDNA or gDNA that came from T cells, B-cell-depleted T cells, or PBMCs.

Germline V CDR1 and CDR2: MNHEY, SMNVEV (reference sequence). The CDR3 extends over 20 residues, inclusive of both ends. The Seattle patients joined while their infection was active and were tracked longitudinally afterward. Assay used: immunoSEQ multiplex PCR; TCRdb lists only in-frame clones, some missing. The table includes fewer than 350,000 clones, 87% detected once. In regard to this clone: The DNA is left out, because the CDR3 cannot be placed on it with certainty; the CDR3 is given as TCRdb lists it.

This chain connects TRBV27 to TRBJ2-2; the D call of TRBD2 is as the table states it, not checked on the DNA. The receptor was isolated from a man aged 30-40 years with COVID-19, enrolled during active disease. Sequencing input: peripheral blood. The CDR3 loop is CASSSSGLAGAVRNTGELFF.